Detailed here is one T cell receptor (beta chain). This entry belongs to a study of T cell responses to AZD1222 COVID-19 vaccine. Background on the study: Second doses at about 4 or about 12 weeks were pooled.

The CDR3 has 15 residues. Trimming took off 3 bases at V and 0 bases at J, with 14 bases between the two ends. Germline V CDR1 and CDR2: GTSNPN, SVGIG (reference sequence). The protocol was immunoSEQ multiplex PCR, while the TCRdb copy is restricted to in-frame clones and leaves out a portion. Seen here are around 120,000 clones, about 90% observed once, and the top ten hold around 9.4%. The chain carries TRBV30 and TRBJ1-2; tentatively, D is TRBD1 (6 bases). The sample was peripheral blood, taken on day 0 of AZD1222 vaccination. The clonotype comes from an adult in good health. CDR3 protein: CAWSRGGRANYGYTF. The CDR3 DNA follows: TGTGCCTGGAGCCGCGGGGGCCGGGCTAACTATGGCTACACCTTC.